Shown below are 9 T cell receptor beta chains from a single sample sequenced in a study of cytomegalovirus exposure and HLA in healthy donors. Using immunoSEQ multiplex PCR, the repertoire was profiled, and TCRdb retains in-frame clones only, with some absent. The table records 150,000 to 160,000 clones, roughly 86% of them present only once. The sample comprised PBMCs. These receptors were obtained from a human donor in good health.

V gene TRBV6-1 combines with J gene TRBJ1-2; TRBD1 might be the D (6 bases). V was clipped by 2 bases and J by 10 bases, with 17 bases between them. The CDR3 sequence is 14 residues long. Per the germline V gene, CDR1 is MNHNS and CDR2 is SASEGT. In DNA, the CDR3 is TGTGCCAGCAGTGAATGGGGGCAGGGAAGGTTCTACACCTTC. Amino acid sequence: CASSEWGQGRFYTF.

This sequence joins TRBV4-1 and TRBJ2-3; D gene ambiguous. The ends were cut back, 1 base at V and 6 bases at J, with 5 bases in the middle. Germline CDR1 and CDR2: MGHRA and YSYEKL. There are 12 residues in the CDR3. CDR3 in amino acids: CASSQAVDTQYF. CDR3 in DNA: TGCGCCAGCAGCCAAGCGGTTGATACGCAGTATTTT.

The chain links TRBV27 to TRBJ2-1; 10 bases fit TRBD1. V was clipped by 6 bases and J by 4 bases; unmatched bases: 6. CDR3 size: 15 residues. Germline CDR1 reads MNHEY; CDR2 reads SMNVEV (reference sequence). This CDR3 reads CASRLRGQGYNEQFF. The CDR3 DNA reads TGTGCCAGCAGGCTCAGGGGACAGGGGTACAATGAGCAGTTCTTC.

The rearrangement uses TRBV7-2 and TRBJ1-1; D ambiguous. V was clipped by 3 bases and J by 1 base, with 9 bases between them. CDR1 and CDR2 from the germline V gene are SGHTA and FQGNSA. This CDR3 has 14 residues. The CDR3 DNA follows: TGTGCCAGCAGCTTCGGTCCTAAGAACACTGAAGCTTTCTTT. Amino acids: CASSFGPKNTEAFF. Full variable domain (remainder filled in from reference TRBV7-2 and TRBJ1-1): GAGVSQSPSNKVTEKGKDVELRCDPISGHTALYWYRQSLGQGLEFLIYFQGNSAPDKSGLPSDRFSAERTGGSVSTLTIQRTQQEDSAVYLCASSFGPKNTEAFFGQGTRLTVV.

The rearrangement uses TRBV7-2 and TRBJ1-2; TRBD1 is a possible D gene (6 bases). Germline CDR1 and CDR2: SGHTA and FQGNSA. The CDR3 contains 16 residues. The V end was cut by 5 bases, the J end by 0 bases, with 16 bases between. Here the CDR3 reads CASSRIQRTANYGYTF. The CDR3 nucleotides are TGTGCCAGCAGCCGAATACAACGGACAGCTAACTATGGCTACACCTTC.

The rearrangement joins TRBV18 to TRBJ2-7, with D maybe TRBD2 (6 bases). V was pared by 2 bases and J by 1 base, with 24 bases between. The CDR3 consists of 19 residues. Germline CDR1 KGHSH, CDR2 LQKENI. The CDR3: CASSPTHPVGGRSSYEQYF. The CDR3 DNA sequence: TGTGCCAGCTCACCAACACACCCTGTAGGAGGGCGCTCTTCCTACGAGCAGTACTTC.

This chain connects TRBV9 to TRBJ2-1, with 7 bases that match TRBD2. J lost 6 bases, V lost 2 bases, and 8 bases had no gene match. The CDR3 spans 15 residues. Looked up from germline, CDR1 is SGDLS and CDR2 is YYNGEE. CDR3 protein: CASSVVTGGSNEQFF. CDR3 nucleotide sequence: TGTGCCAGCAGCGTCGTTACGGGAGGAAGCAATGAGCAGTTCTTC.

This chain uses TRBV5-1 with TRBJ2-1, with TRBD1 matching over 9 bases. The CDR3 has 14 amino acids. Germline CDR1 reads SGHRS; CDR2 reads YFSETQ. V lost 5 bases and J lost 3; bases outside the gene matches: 3. DNA of the CDR3: TGCGCCAGCAGTATGACAGGGGGCTACAATGAGCAGTTCTTC. Protein: CASSMTGGYNEQFF.

The chain's CDR3 is CASSERRSSSAKNIQYF. The CDR3 bases are TGTGCCAGCAGTGAAAGGAGAAGCTCATCGGCCAAAAACATTCAGTACTTC. The chain carries TRBV25-1 and TRBJ2-4; D ambiguous. Germline CDR1 reads MGHDK; CDR2 reads SYGVNS. The V end was cut by 2 bases, the J end by 1 base, with 15 bases between. The CDR3 length is 17 residues.